These 13 T cell receptor beta chains came from one sample sequenced in a study of blood T cells in healthy people across ages. A second roughly 6 to 12 cycle PCR used barcoded and J-beta primers. TCRdb independently ran MiXCR on the 5' RACE reads; one entry per CDR3 protein. The data show about 800,000 distinct CDR3 sequences, over 45% seen once. Sequenced material: blood. These receptor sequences come from a man aged 30 to 45 in good health.

The genes are TRBV6-2 or TRBV6-3 and TRBJ2-1; 10 positions agree with TRBD2. Germline loops: CDR1 MNHEY, CDR2 SVGEGT. The V gene end was trimmed by 2 bases and the J gene end by 5 bases; junction bases not matched to a gene: 12. The CDR3 is 18 amino acids. As DNA, the CDR3 is TGTGCCAGCAGTTACGAGGGGGTTCAAGGACTAGCGGACAATGAGCAGTTCTTC. This gives the protein CASSYEGVQGLADNEQFF.

The rearrangement links TRBV11-2 to TRBJ2-7; D ambiguous. The DNA end is a closer match to TRBJ2-5, so the J assignment may be wrong. The germline CDR1 and CDR2 sequences are SGHAT and FQNNGV. The CDR3 loop spans 15 amino acids. The CDR3 region is CASSLSQALRQTQYF. Written as DNA, the CDR3 is TGTGCCAGCAGCTTATCTCAGGCCCTCCGTCAGACCCAGTACTTC.

The chain joins TRBV5-1 to TRBJ2-1; 9 bases map to TRBD2. The CDR3 contains 16 residues. V dropped 4 bases and J dropped 2; count of bases not matched to a gene: 7. Germline CDR1 SGHRS, CDR2 YFSETQ. CDR3 in amino acids: CASSLGLAETYNEQFF. CDR3 in DNA: TGCGCCAGCAGCCTGGGACTAGCCGAAACCTACAATGAGCAGTTCTTC.

V gene TRBV5-1 combines with J gene TRBJ1-1; D is unclear. The CDR3 has 12 residues. The germline V gene encodes CDR1 SGHRS and CDR2 YFSETQ. Trimming stripped 10 bases from V and 0 bases from J, with 10 bases between. The DNA of the CDR3 is TGCGCCTCTCGGCGGGTGAACACTGAAGCTTTCTTT. It is translated as CASRRVNTEAFF.

The CDR3 nucleotides are TGTGCCAGCAGCCAAGGGACGGGACTCAGTGGAGGCGAGCAGTACTTC. It yields the protein CASSQGTGLSGGEQYF. V is TRBV3-1 and J is TRBJ2-7, with D possibly TRBD2 on 6 matching bases. Germline V gene lookup returns CDR1 LGHDT and CDR2 YNNKEL (reference sequence). This CDR3 spans 16 amino acids. The V and J ends lost 1 base and 6 bases respectively, with 19 bases between them.

In this sample, this clonotype turned up a few times. At one end the junction does not follow the germline gene, possibly because of a read error. The chain couples TRBV7-2 to TRBJ2-7; 12 bases are shared with TRBD1. The germline gives CDR1 SGHTA, CDR2 FQGNSA. The length of the CDR3 is 17 residues. The CDR3 nucleotides read TGTGCCAGTAGCTTAGTAGGGGGACAGGGGGCCGGGTACGAGCAGTACTTC. It codes for CASSLVGGQGAGYEQYF. The entire variable domain, with the rest obtained from reference TRBV7-2 and TRBJ2-7, is as follows: GAGVSQSPSNKVTEKGKDVELRCDPISGHTALYWYRQSLGQGLEFLIYFQGNSAPDKSGLPSDRFSAERTGGSVSTLTIQRTQQEDSAVYLCASSLVGGQGAGYEQYFGPGTRLTVT.

There are a few counts of this clonotype. The chain uses TRBV10-3 and TRBJ2-3; 7 positions agree with TRBD2. V shed 2 bases and J 3 bases; nucleotides not matched to a gene: 5. Germline V gene data show CDR1 as ENHRY and CDR2 as SYGVKD. The CDR3 runs to 15 residues. CDR3 protein: CAISERAGETDTQYF. The CDR3 bases are TGTGCCATCAGTGAGAGGGCGGGAGAAACAGATACGCAGTATTTT.

This clonotype has a handful of counts. The chain carries TRBV29-1 and TRBJ1-1, with D unclear. Looked up from germline, CDR1 is SQVTM and CDR2 is ANQGSEA. The CDR3 is made up of 16 amino acids. V gave up 5 bases and J gave up 1 base, with 20 bases separating them. The CDR3 sequence is CSVRVGIRVTNTEAFF. In nucleotides, the CDR3 is TGCAGCGTTCGGGTAGGGATTAGAGTAACGAACACTGAAGCTTTCTTT.

V gene TRBV20-1 combines with J gene TRBJ2-1; the match to TRBD2 covers 8 bases. From germline, CDR1 is DFQATT and CDR2 SNEGSKA (reference sequence). CDR3 length: 14 amino acids. With V trimmed by 6 bases and J by 7 bases, 11 bases remained unmatched. The CDR3 coding sequence is TGCAGTGCCCCGGTTAGGACTAGCAGTAATGAGCAGTTCTTC. Protein product: CSAPVRTSSNEQFF.

This chain uses TRBV6-6 with TRBJ2-5, with no clear D. CDR3 length equals 11 residues. Trimming cost V 6 bases and J 5 bases, with 7 bases left between them. Germline values: CDR1 MNHNY, CDR2 SVGAGI (reference sequence). For the CDR3, the DNA is TGTGCCAGCAGGGATCACGAGACCCAGTACTTC. This codes for CASRDHETQYF.

J is TRBJ2-1 and V is TRBV29-1, with D perhaps matching TRBD2 (5 bases). In germline, CDR1 is SQVTM, CDR2 ANQGSEA. Trimming stripped 6 bases from V and 9 bases from J, with 24 bases between. The CDR3 totals 15 residues. CDR3 nucleotide sequence: TGCAGCGTGGAACCAGGACTCAGGTTGGGTGGTGAGCAGTTCTTC. It codes for CSVEPGLRLGGEQFF.

This sequence joins TRBV27 and TRBJ2-7; D unresolved. The CDR3 loop spans 13 amino acids. Germline CDR1 reads MNHEY; CDR2 reads SMNVEV (reference sequence). V lost 6 bases and J lost 3, with 12 bases in between. CDR3 protein: CASSNGIVYEQYF. The CDR3 DNA follows: TGTGCCAGCAGCAACGGAATAGTCTACGAGCAGTACTTC.

V usage is TRBV6-5 and J usage is TRBJ2-7; D call uncertain. The CDR3 loop spans 15 amino acids. Looked up from germline, CDR1 is MNHEY and CDR2 is SVGAGI. The ends were cut back, 0 bases at V and 6 bases at J, with 15 bases in the middle. CDR3 protein: CASSYSKGYYGEQYF. The CDR3 region has the DNA TGTGCCAGCAGTTACTCGAAAGGATACTATGGCGAGCAGTACTTC.